Below, 9 T cell receptor beta chains from the same sample are listed, as sequenced in a study of blood T cells in healthy people across ages (dated by TCRdb to 2014 to 2015). Receptor libraries were prepared by 5' RACE. TCRdb names Illumina HiSeq 2500 as the instrument used. A second about 7 to 11 cycle PCR used a sample-barcoded 5' primer and a J-beta primer mix. TCRdb trimmed public reads at Q25 via fastp, called clones via MiXCR and kept in-frame beta chains. CDR3 protein sequences are deduplicated, and each keeps its most common genes and DNA. A total of 2 million or so distinct CDR3 sequences appear in this sample, roughly 50% of them only once. Together, the top ten hold over 2% of the sample. Specimen: blood. These TCRs come from a woman aged 40 to 50 in good health.

Of note for this clonotype: A junction boundary mismatches the germline segment, possibly from a read error. This chain links TRBV7-9 with TRBJ1-4; 8 bases line up with TRBD1. The CDR3 totals 15 residues. Germline lookup yields CDR1 SEHNR and CDR2 FQNEAQ (reference sequence). CDR3 sequence: CAGSLVGQGGEKLFF. The CDR3 DNA follows: TGTGCCGGCAGCTTAGTAGGACAGGGCGGCGAAAAACTGTTTTTT.

The chain uses TRBV20-1 and TRBJ1-2; 7 bases align to TRBD1. The germline V gene encodes CDR1 DFQATT and CDR2 SNEGSKA (reference sequence). J lost 0 bases, V lost 1 base, and 8 bases had no gene match. The CDR3 is made up of 16 amino acids. As DNA, the CDR3 is TGCAGTGCTAGAGTCCTCGGACAGGCAACTAACTATGGCTACACCTTC. This codes for CSARVLGQATNYGYTF.

V gene TRBV20-1 combines with J gene TRBJ2-1; no clear D. V was shortened by 6 bases and J by 8 bases, with 8 bases between the two germline ends. The germline V gene has CDR1 DFQATT and CDR2 SNEGSKA (reference sequence). This CDR3 has 10 amino acids. This CDR3 is CSASPYEQFF. DNA of the CDR3: TGCAGTGCCAGTCCGTATGAGCAGTTCTTC.

In regard to this clonotype: At one end the junction does not follow the germline gene, possibly because of a read error. J is TRBJ1-2 and V is TRBV12-3 or TRBV12-4; D not certain. CDR3 length: 12 residues. The CDR3 sequence is CASSFNSYDYTF. The CDR3 DNA reads TGTGCCAGCAGTTTTAACAGTTATGACTACACCTTC.

As to this clonotype: An end of the junction does not agree with germline; a read error may underlie this. J is TRBJ2-2 and V is TRBV27; 7 nucleotides line up with TRBD1. Per germline, CDR1 MNHEY and CDR2 SMNVEV (reference sequence). The CDR3 is 16 amino acids. CDR3 DNA: TGTGCCAGCAGGCCTCTCGGACAGGCCACCACCAGGGAGCTGTTTTTT. It is translated as CASRPLGQATTRELFF.

The V call is TRBV24-1, the J call TRBJ2-5; TRBD1 matches 9 bases. V was clipped by 4 bases and J by 5 bases; unmatched bases: 16. The CDR3 loop spans 18 amino acids. Germline values: CDR1 KGHDR, CDR2 SFDVKD. The CDR3 sequence is CATSDSLTPTGGRETQYF. The CDR3 DNA reads as TGTGCCACCAGTGACTCCCTCACACCGACAGGGGGAAGGGAGACCCAGTACTTC.

Concerning this clonotype: An end of the junction does not agree with germline; a read error may underlie this. V usage is TRBV18 and J usage is TRBJ2-1, with a tentative D call TRBD1 (6 bases). The CDR3 runs to 16 residues. Per germline, CDR1 KGHSH and CDR2 LQKENI. Here the CDR3 reads CASSPPGQTFDNEQFF. Here the CDR3 DNA reads TGTGCCAGCTCGCCACCGGGACAAACATTTGACAATGAGCAGTTCTTC.

This clonotype was found once. V usage is TRBV11-2 and J usage is TRBJ2-1; perhaps D is TRBD1 or TRBD2 (6 bases each). There are 14 residues in the CDR3. Germline V gives CDR1 SGHAT, CDR2 FQNNGV. V gave up 2 bases and J gave up 9 bases, with 14 bases separating them. The CDR3 loop reads CASSLSTGGSEQFF. DNA of the CDR3: TGTGCCAGCAGCTTATCCACCGGGGGCAGTGAGCAGTTCTTC.

To note about this clonotype: The junction shows a germline mismatch at one end, possibly a read error. The rearrangement joins TRBV6-5 to TRBJ1-2; TRBD1 matches at 10 bases. Germline V gene data show CDR1 as MNHEY and CDR2 as SVGAGI. This CDR3 is built from 14 residues. The CDR3 here is CVSTLGQGRFGYTF. In nucleotides, the CDR3 is TGTGTCAGCACCCTGGGACAGGGGAGGTTCGGCTACACCTTC.